A selection of T cell receptor beta chains follows, all from one sample in a study of CD8 T cells in Susac syndrome. Via MiXCR, TCRdb re-called the immunoSEQ multiplex PCR reads, giving one row per CDR3 protein. The table lists roughly 130,000 distinct CDR3 sequences, roughly 94% of them singletons. Sequencing was performed on CD4+ T cells from PBMCs. The receptors were gathered from a human donor with multiple sclerosis. Both conserved end residues are part of each CDR3. The order of the fields is CDR3 protein, CDR3 DNA, V gene, J gene, D gene, clone size. The D gene is left open where the match is weak. The listing skips clone size in some rows; elsewhere it reads once, few, many or a size class.

cdr3_aa: CASSHHGQGRESEQFF
cdr3_nt: TGTGCCAGCAGCCATCACGGACAGGGCCGGGAAAGTGAGCAGTTCTTC
v_call: TRBV3-1
j_call: TRBJ2-1
d_call: TRBD1
clone_size: .

cdr3_aa: CASSFGMENIQYF
cdr3_nt: TGCGCCAGCAGCTTCGGGATGGAAAACATTCAGTACTTC
v_call: TRBV5-1
j_call: TRBJ2-4
d_call: .
clone_size: .

cdr3_aa: CATRQGQETQYF
cdr3_nt: TGTGCCACCCGACAGGGGCAAGAGACCCAGTACTTC
v_call: TRBV10-3
j_call: TRBJ2-5
d_call: TRBD1
clone_size: .

cdr3_aa: CATRSEGYTEAFF
cdr3_nt: TGTGCCACCCGAAGTGAAGGGTACACTGAAGCTTTCTTT
v_call: TRBV19
j_call: TRBJ1-1
d_call: .
clone_size: .

cdr3_aa: CSARDFSGAPETQYF
cdr3_nt: TGCAGTGCTAGAGATTTTAGCGGGGCTCCGGAGACCCAGTACTTC
v_call: TRBV20-1
j_call: TRBJ2-5
d_call: TRBD2
clone_size: .

cdr3_aa: CASSLGWRDLSVGDTQYF
cdr3_nt: TGTGCCAGCAGTTTGGGCTGGAGGGACCTATCGGTAGGGGATACGCAGTATTTT
v_call: TRBV12-3/TRBV12-4
j_call: TRBJ2-3
d_call: .
clone_size: .

cdr3_aa: CASSIPGWGRATGELFF
cdr3_nt: TGTGCCAGCAGCATCCCTGGATGGGGGAGGGCGACCGGGGAGCTGTTTTTT
v_call: TRBV5-4
j_call: TRBJ2-2
d_call: TRBD2
clone_size: .

cdr3_aa: CASSGTSGFYNEQFF
cdr3_nt: TGTGCCAGCAGTGGGACTAGCGGATTTTACAATGAGCAGTTCTTC
v_call: TRBV2
j_call: TRBJ2-1
d_call: TRBD2
clone_size: .

cdr3_aa: CASSQSAPLVGQPQHF
cdr3_nt: TGTGCCAGCAGCCAATCTGCCCCGCTTGTGGGTCAGCCCCAGCATTTT
v_call: TRBV16
j_call: TRBJ1-5
d_call: .
clone_size: .

cdr3_aa: CASSQDMTAYEQYF
cdr3_nt: TGTGCCAGCAGCCAAGATATGACGGCCTACGAGCAGTACTTC
v_call: TRBV3-1
j_call: TRBJ2-7
d_call: .
clone_size: .

cdr3_aa: CASSLVRQNTGELFF
cdr3_nt: TGCGCCAGCAGCTTGGTACGGCAGAACACCGGGGAGCTGTTTTTT
v_call: TRBV5-1
j_call: TRBJ2-2
d_call: .
clone_size: .

cdr3_aa: CASRTGRDQPQHF
cdr3_nt: TGTGCCAGCAGGACGGGACGAGATCAGCCCCAGCATTTT
v_call: TRBV6-2/TRBV6-3
j_call: TRBJ1-5
d_call: .
clone_size: .

cdr3_aa: CASSGGRGPNSNQPQHF
cdr3_nt: TGTGCCAGCAGTGGAGGCAGGGGGCCTAATAGCAATCAGCCCCAGCATTTT
v_call: TRBV2
j_call: TRBJ1-5
d_call: TRBD1
clone_size: .

cdr3_aa: CASSQSADTQYF
cdr3_nt: TGTGCCAGCAGCCAAAGCGCAGATACGCAGTATTTT
v_call: TRBV3-1
j_call: TRBJ2-3
d_call: .
clone_size: .

cdr3_aa: CAINDGNNEQFF
cdr3_nt: TGTGCCATCAACGATGGGAACAATGAGCAGTTCTTC
v_call: TRBV10-3
j_call: TRBJ2-1
d_call: .
clone_size: .

cdr3_aa: CASSEDRAEETQYF
cdr3_nt: TGCGCCAGCAGTGAGGACAGGGCAGAGGAGACCCAGTACTTC
v_call: TRBV5-1
j_call: TRBJ2-5
d_call: TRBD1
clone_size: .

cdr3_aa: CAWSVPDRASNQPQHF
cdr3_nt: TGTGCCTGGAGTGTCCCGGACAGGGCTAGCAATCAGCCCCAGCATTTT
v_call: TRBV30
j_call: TRBJ1-5
d_call: TRBD1
clone_size: .

cdr3_aa: CSARLPGPGGETQYF
cdr3_nt: TGCAGTGCTAGACTCCCGGGTCCCGGAGGAGAGACCCAGTACTTC
v_call: TRBV20-1
j_call: TRBJ2-5
d_call: .
clone_size: .

cdr3_aa: CSVHRGLDEQFF
cdr3_nt: TGCAGCGTTCACCGGGGCCTCGACGAGCAGTTCTTC
v_call: TRBV29-1
j_call: TRBJ2-1
d_call: .
clone_size: .

cdr3_aa: CASSSETYNSPLHF
cdr3_nt: TGTGCCAGCAGCTCGGAGACCTATAATTCACCCCTCCACTTT
v_call: TRBV7-9
j_call: TRBJ1-6
d_call: .
clone_size: .

cdr3_aa: CASSSRAANTEAFF
cdr3_nt: TGCGCCAGCAGCTCACGGGCGGCGAACACTGAAGCTTTCTTT
v_call: TRBV5-1
j_call: TRBJ1-1
d_call: .
clone_size: .

cdr3_aa: CASSDGGLGAYNEQFF
cdr3_nt: TGTGCCAGCAGTGATGGGGGACTAGGGGCCTACAATGAGCAGTTCTTC
v_call: TRBV6-1
j_call: TRBJ2-1
d_call: TRBD2
clone_size: .

cdr3_aa: CSASKGSDTQYF
cdr3_nt: TGCAGTGCCAGCAAAGGATCAGATACGCAGTATTTT
v_call: TRBV20-1
j_call: TRBJ2-3
d_call: .
clone_size: .

cdr3_aa: CASSPPGQRETQYF
cdr3_nt: TGTGCCAGCTCACCACCGGGACAGAGGGAGACCCAGTACTTC
v_call: TRBV18
j_call: TRBJ2-5
d_call: TRBD1
clone_size: .

cdr3_aa: CSARGQPRQETQYF
cdr3_nt: TGCAGTGCCCGGGGACAGCCCCGCCAAGAGACCCAGTACTTC
v_call: TRBV20-1
j_call: TRBJ2-5
d_call: TRBD1
clone_size: .

cdr3_aa: CASSQNSYRNEKLFF
cdr3_nt: TGTGCCAGCAGCCAAAACAGCTACAGGAATGAAAAACTGTTTTTT
v_call: TRBV7-9
j_call: TRBJ1-4
d_call: .
clone_size: .

cdr3_aa: CASRGEGTNEKLFF
cdr3_nt: TGTGCCAGCCGGGGAGAGGGGACTAATGAAAAACTGTTTTTT
v_call: TRBV6-5
j_call: TRBJ1-4
d_call: .
clone_size: .

cdr3_aa: CASSIDNGNTIYF
cdr3_nt: TGTGCCAGTAGTATTGACAACGGAAACACCATATATTTT
v_call: TRBV19
j_call: TRBJ1-3
d_call: .
clone_size: .

cdr3_aa: CSARAGSSTDTQYF
cdr3_nt: TGCAGTGCTAGGGCAGGGTCTAGCACAGATACGCAGTATTTT
v_call: TRBV20-1
j_call: TRBJ2-3
d_call: .
clone_size: .

cdr3_aa: CASSPRSVWNTGELFF
cdr3_nt: TGTGCCAGCAGCCCCCGGTCGGTTTGGAACACCGGGGAGCTGTTTTTT
v_call: TRBV3-1
j_call: TRBJ2-2
d_call: .
clone_size: .

cdr3_aa: CASRGRSSPGGYTF
cdr3_nt: TGTGCCAGCAGAGGCCGATCTTCCCCGGGGGGCTACACCTTC
v_call: TRBV2
j_call: TRBJ1-2
d_call: .
clone_size: few

cdr3_aa: CAGRPAGNYGYTF
cdr3_nt: TGTGCCGGACGCCCAGCCGGGAACTATGGCTACACCTTC
v_call: TRBV5-4
j_call: TRBJ1-2
d_call: .
clone_size: .

cdr3_aa: CASSAKGGDQPQHF
cdr3_nt: TGTGCCAGCAGCGCGAAGGGGGGCGATCAGCCCCAGCATTTT
v_call: TRBV9
j_call: TRBJ1-5
d_call: .
clone_size: .

cdr3_aa: CASSVVSGELFF
cdr3_nt: TGTGCCAGCAGCGTAGTGTCCGGGGAGCTGTTTTTT
v_call: TRBV9
j_call: TRBJ2-2
d_call: .
clone_size: .

cdr3_aa: CASSSGTGDEKLFF
cdr3_nt: TGTGCCAGCAGCTCCGGGACAGGGGACGAAAAACTGTTTTTT
v_call: TRBV7-9
j_call: TRBJ1-4
d_call: TRBD1
clone_size: once

cdr3_aa: CASRSGRATNEKLFF
cdr3_nt: TGTGCCAGCAGGTCCGGGAGGGCAACTAATGAAAAACTGTTTTTT
v_call: TRBV27
j_call: TRBJ1-4
d_call: .
clone_size: .

cdr3_aa: CASSYSTATNEKLFF
cdr3_nt: TGTGCCAGCAGTTACTCAACAGCAACTAATGAAAAACTGTTTTTT
v_call: TRBV6-5
j_call: TRBJ1-4
d_call: .
clone_size: .

cdr3_aa: CASSLTGLADTQYF
cdr3_nt: TGTGCCAGCAGTTTGACAGGGCTGGCAGATACGCAGTATTTT
v_call: TRBV6-5
j_call: TRBJ2-3
d_call: TRBD1
clone_size: .

cdr3_aa: CSARAQGTGELFF
cdr3_nt: TGCAGTGCTAGAGCGCAGGGGACCGGGGAGCTGTTTTTT
v_call: TRBV20-1
j_call: TRBJ2-2
d_call: .
clone_size: .

cdr3_aa: CSARDTGLAGGREQYF
cdr3_nt: TGCAGTGCTAGAGATACGGGACTAGCGGGGGGGCGCGAGCAGTACTTC
v_call: TRBV20-1
j_call: TRBJ2-7
d_call: TRBD2
clone_size: .

cdr3_aa: CASSSTVSGNTIYF
cdr3_nt: TGTGCCAGCAGTTCGACAGTCTCTGGAAACACCATATATTTT
v_call: TRBV27
j_call: TRBJ1-3
d_call: .
clone_size: .

cdr3_aa: CSAIRTSESTDTQYF
cdr3_nt: TGCAGTGCTATACGGACTAGCGAAAGCACAGATACGCAGTATTTT
v_call: TRBV20-1
j_call: TRBJ2-3
d_call: TRBD2
clone_size: .

cdr3_aa: CASRTVAGGLLVNEQFF
cdr3_nt: TGTGCCAGCAGAACAGTAGCGGGAGGCCTCCTTGTGAATGAGCAGTTCTTC
v_call: TRBV12-3/TRBV12-4
j_call: TRBJ2-1
d_call: TRBD2
clone_size: .

cdr3_aa: CASMSPQGGNEKLFF
cdr3_nt: TGTGCCAGCATGAGTCCCCAGGGGGGAAATGAAAAACTGTTTTTT
v_call: TRBV6-5
j_call: TRBJ1-4
d_call: TRBD1
clone_size: .

cdr3_aa: CASSSPRELDSPLHF
cdr3_nt: TGCGCCAGCAGCTCCCCCAGGGAATTGGATTCACCCCTCCACTTT
v_call: TRBV4-1
j_call: TRBJ1-6
d_call: .
clone_size: .

cdr3_aa: CASSAPGGGNQPQHF
cdr3_nt: TGTGCCAGCAGTGCCCCGGGGGGCGGGAATCAGCCCCAGCATTTT
v_call: TRBV25-1
j_call: TRBJ1-5
d_call: .
clone_size: .

cdr3_aa: CSARRGLGNTEAFF
cdr3_nt: TGCAGTGCTAGAAGGGGACTGGGAAACACTGAAGCTTTCTTT
v_call: TRBV20-1
j_call: TRBJ1-1
d_call: .
clone_size: .

cdr3_aa: CASSSGGVGNIQYF
cdr3_nt: TGCGCCAGCAGCTCAGGGGGCGTTGGAAACATTCAGTACTTC
v_call: TRBV5-1
j_call: TRBJ2-4
d_call: TRBD1
clone_size: .

cdr3_aa: CASSLAGTGYLREAFF
cdr3_nt: TGCGCCAGCAGCTTGGCTGGGACAGGGTATCTCCGGGAAGCTTTCTTT
v_call: TRBV5-1
j_call: TRBJ1-1
d_call: TRBD1
clone_size: .

cdr3_aa: CAWSPRDIAPLNTIYF
cdr3_nt: TGTGCCTGGAGCCCTAGGGACATCGCACCCCTTAACACCATATATTTT
v_call: TRBV30
j_call: TRBJ1-3
d_call: .
clone_size: .

cdr3_aa: CATRPGRRRANVLTF
cdr3_nt: TGTGCCACCCGACCGGGACGACGACGGGCCAACGTCCTGACTTTC
v_call: TRBV19
j_call: TRBJ2-6
d_call: .
clone_size: .

cdr3_aa: CATSDSPQLNTQYF
cdr3_nt: TGTGCCACCAGTGATTCTCCTCAGCTCAACACGCAGTATTTT
v_call: TRBV24-1
j_call: TRBJ2-3
d_call: .
clone_size: .

cdr3_aa: CASSYNLVLQPQHF
cdr3_nt: TGTGCCAGCAGTTACAATTTGGTCCTGCAGCCCCAGCATTTT
v_call: TRBV6-2/TRBV6-3
j_call: TRBJ1-5
d_call: .
clone_size: .

cdr3_aa: CASRDSAYNSPLHF
cdr3_nt: TGTGCCAGCAGGGACAGCGCCTATAATTCACCCCTCCACTTT
v_call: TRBV12-3/TRBV12-4
j_call: TRBJ1-6
d_call: .
clone_size: .

cdr3_aa: CASSGDRGPGTEAFF
cdr3_nt: TGTGCCAGCAGTGGGGACAGGGGGCCTGGCACTGAAGCTTTCTTT
v_call: TRBV2
j_call: TRBJ1-1
d_call: TRBD1
clone_size: .

cdr3_aa: CASSISDYEQYF
cdr3_nt: TGTGCCAGTAGTATCTCCGACTACGAGCAGTACTTC
v_call: TRBV19
j_call: TRBJ2-7
d_call: .
clone_size: .

cdr3_aa: CAWRPSGKEEQFF
cdr3_nt: TGTGCCTGGAGACCTAGCGGGAAGGAAGAGCAGTTCTTC
v_call: TRBV30
j_call: TRBJ2-1
d_call: TRBD2
clone_size: .

cdr3_aa: CASSPYGAGGNYGYTF
cdr3_nt: TGCGCCAGCAGCCCCTATGGGGCAGGGGGTAACTATGGCTACACCTTC
v_call: TRBV4-3
j_call: TRBJ1-2
d_call: TRBD1
clone_size: .

cdr3_aa: CASREGLSTDTQYF
cdr3_nt: TGCGCCAGCAGGGAGGGCCTGAGCACAGATACGCAGTATTTT
v_call: TRBV5-1
j_call: TRBJ2-3
d_call: .
clone_size: .